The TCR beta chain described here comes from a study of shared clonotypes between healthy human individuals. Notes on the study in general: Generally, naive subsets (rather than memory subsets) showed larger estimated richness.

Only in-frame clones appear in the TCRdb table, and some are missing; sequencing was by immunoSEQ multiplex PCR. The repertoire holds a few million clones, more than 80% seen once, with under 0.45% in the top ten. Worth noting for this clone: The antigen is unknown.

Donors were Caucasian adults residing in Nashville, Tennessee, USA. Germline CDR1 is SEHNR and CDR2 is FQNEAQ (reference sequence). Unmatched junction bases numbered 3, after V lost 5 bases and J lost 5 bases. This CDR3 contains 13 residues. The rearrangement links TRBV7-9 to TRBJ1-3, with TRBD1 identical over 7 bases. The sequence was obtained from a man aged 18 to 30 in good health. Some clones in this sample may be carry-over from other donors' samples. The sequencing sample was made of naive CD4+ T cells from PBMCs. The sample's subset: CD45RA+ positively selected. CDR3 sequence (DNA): TGTGCCAGCAGCCCGGACAGGAGAAACACCATATATTTT. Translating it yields CASSPDRRNTIYF. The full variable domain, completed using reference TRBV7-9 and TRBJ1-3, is DTGVSQNPRHKITKRGQNVTFRCDPISEHNRLYWYRQTLGQGPEFLTYFQNEAQLEKSRLLSDRFSAERPKGSFSTLEIQRTEQGDSAMYLCASSPDRRNTIYFGEGSWLTVV.